This T cell receptor beta chain was recorded in a study of blood T cell repertoires in COVID-19. This clone was counted once. Enrolled during active infection, Seattle patients were then followed longitudinally. The CDR3 covers 15 residues. V lost 5 bases to trimming and J lost 3 bases, with 13 bases between them. The V gene's germline CDR1 is MGHRA and CDR2 YSYEKL. Original processing notes: The authors estimated nucleated cell counts from reference gene primer amplification. This table comes from immunoSEQ multiplex PCR, and its TCRdb copy is limited to in-frame clones, with some not included. The V and J calls and clone size were taken over from that table, and D and trimming were inferred from the DNA. The sample has roughly 150,000 clones, around nine tenths seen once; the top ten hold about a tenth.

This chain connects TRBV4-1 to TRBJ1-4, with D possibly TRBD1 on 5 matching bases. Source material: peripheral blood. This clonotype was sampled from a woman in her 70s with COVID-19, enrolled during active disease. The CDR3 is CASSSLGGSNEKLFF. Written as DNA, the CDR3 is TGCGCCAGCAGCTCGTTGGGGGGATCTAATGAAAAACTGTTTTTT.